This T cell receptor beta chain was retrieved from a study of CD8 T cells in Susac syndrome. Study-wide context: When their blood was taken, the Susac syndrome patients had either not yet had any therapy, were taking corticosteroids, or were taking intravenous immunoglobulin alone.

The patients with Susac syndrome were individuals who fulfilled the recently defined diagnostic criteria for disease that was either definite or probable. Random-hexamer reverse transcription was applied to about 0.5 to 1 ug RNA. TCRdb independently ran MiXCR on the immunoSEQ multiplex PCR reads; one entry per CDR3 protein. The table records about 210,000 distinct CDR3 sequences, about 94% of them present only once. CDR3 length: 14 residues. V was trimmed by 0 bases and J by 5 bases, leaving 11 bases between them. Germline CDR1 SGHNT, CDR2 YYREEE (reference sequence). The count of this clonotype is one.

The chain combines TRBV5-4 with TRBJ2-5; D is uncertain. The sequencing sample was made of CD4+ T cells from PBMCs. The receptor's source is a human donor with Susac syndrome. The CDR3: CASSLEIDGETQYF. The CDR3 nucleotides are TGTGCCAGCAGCTTGGAAATTGACGGGGAGACCCAGTACTTC.